A selection of T cell receptor beta chains follows, all from one sample in a study of OX40 agonist ivuxolimab in advanced cancers. The table came from immunoSEQ multiplex PCR; TCRdb's copy has only in-frame clones and leaves some out. The data hold 100,000 or so clones, with about nine tenths observed a single time. The starting material was CD4+ or CD8+ T cells sorted from blood, obtained in a trial of the OX40 agonist ivuxolimab. Receptor source: an adult with an advanced solid tumor such as melanoma, head and neck, liver or kidney cancer. Each CDR3 is given with its conserved first and last residue. A D gene is named only where the DNA matches it firmly. A row's size may be missing; if present it is once, few, many or a size class.

size: NA
V: TRBV5-4
D: NA
J: TRBJ1-2
DNA: TGTGCCAGCAGCTCGACGGGGAACTATGGCTACACCTTC
CDR3: CASSSTGNYGYTF

size: NA
V: TRBV18
D: NA
J: TRBJ2-2
DNA: TGTGCCAGCTCACCCCAGGGGACCGGGGAGCTGTTTTTT
CDR3: CASSPQGTGELFF

size: NA
V: TRBV5-1
D: NA
J: TRBJ2-2
DNA: TGCGCCAGCAGCTGGGATGGGAACACCGGGGAGCTGTTTTTT
CDR3: CASSWDGNTGELFF

size: NA
V: TRBV11-1
D: TRBD1
J: TRBJ1-2
DNA: TGTGCCAGCAGCTTAGGGACAGGGGTCTATGGCTACACCTTC
CDR3: CASSLGTGVYGYTF

size: NA
V: TRBV10-3
D: NA
J: TRBJ2-5
DNA: TGTGCCATCAGTGAAAGATACCAAGAGACCCAGTACTTC
CDR3: CAISERYQETQYF

size: NA
V: TRBV6-4
D: NA
J: TRBJ1-2
DNA: TGTGCCAGCAGCTCCTCCGCGGGAGGTTGGGGTGGCTACACCTTC
CDR3: CASSSSAGGWGGYTF

size: NA
V: TRBV5-4
D: TRBD2
J: TRBJ2-7
DNA: TGTGCCAGCCGGCGGGAGTCCACCTACGAGCAGTACTTC
CDR3: CASRRESTYEQYF

size: few
V: TRBV19
D: TRBD1
J: TRBJ1-5
DNA: TGTGCCAGTAGTATCACAGGGGGCAAGCAGCCCCAGCATTTT
CDR3: CASSITGGKQPQHF

size: NA
V: TRBV4-2
D: NA
J: TRBJ2-2
DNA: TGTGCCAGCAGCCAACCGGGCACCGGGGAGCTGTTTTTT
CDR3: CASSQPGTGELFF

size: NA
V: TRBV6-1
D: NA
J: TRBJ2-5
DNA: TGTGCCAGCAGTGTGGCTACGCAAGAGACCCAGTACTTC
CDR3: CASSVATQETQYF

size: NA
V: TRBV18
D: NA
J: TRBJ2-2
DNA: TGTGCCAGCTCGACCGACAGGGGAGGGACCGGGGAGCTGTTTTTT
CDR3: CASSTDRGGTGELFF